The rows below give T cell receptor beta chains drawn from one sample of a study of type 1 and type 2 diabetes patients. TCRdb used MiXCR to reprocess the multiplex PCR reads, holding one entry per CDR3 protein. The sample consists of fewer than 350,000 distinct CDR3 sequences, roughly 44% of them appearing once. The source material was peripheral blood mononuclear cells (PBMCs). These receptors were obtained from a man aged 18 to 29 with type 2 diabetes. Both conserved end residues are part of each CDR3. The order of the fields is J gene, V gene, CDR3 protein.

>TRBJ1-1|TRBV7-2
CASSLLDRKPEAFF
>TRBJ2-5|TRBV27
CASSSPGHNQETQYF
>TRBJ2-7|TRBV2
CASSPYAESYEQYF
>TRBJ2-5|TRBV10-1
CASSEYSTKETQYF
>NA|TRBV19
CASSLEARGSYEQYF
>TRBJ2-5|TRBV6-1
CASSEALYRQETQYF
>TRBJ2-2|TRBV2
CASSDHGELFF
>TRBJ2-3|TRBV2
CAATVGDTQYF
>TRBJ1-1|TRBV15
CATSRGTEYTEAFF
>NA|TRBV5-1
CASSLEIDSPQFF
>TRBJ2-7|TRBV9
CASSVGGGAYEQYF
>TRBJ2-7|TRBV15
CATSKIPADYEQYF
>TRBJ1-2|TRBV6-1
CASSLLSGALSGYTF
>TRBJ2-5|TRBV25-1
CARREQETQYF
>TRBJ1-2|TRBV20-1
CSARIGTNYGYTF
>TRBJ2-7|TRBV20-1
CSAAGGDKPYEQYF
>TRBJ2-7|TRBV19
CASSMGGAGTYEQYF
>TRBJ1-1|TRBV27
CASRPTGGLGDTEAFF
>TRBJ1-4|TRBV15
CATSRESGRGVTNEKLFF
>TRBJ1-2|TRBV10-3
CAISDARSTNYGYTF
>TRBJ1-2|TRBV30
CAWGPRGKNYGYTF
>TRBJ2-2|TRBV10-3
CAITRANQPGRSFANTGELFF
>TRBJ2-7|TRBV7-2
CASSLGGGISYEQYF
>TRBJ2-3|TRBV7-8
CASSPNVGYSTDTQYF
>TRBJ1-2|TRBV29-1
CSVVWGSPNYGYTF
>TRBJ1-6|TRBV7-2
CASSLAGDNSPLHF
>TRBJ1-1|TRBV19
CASGIGRANTEAFF
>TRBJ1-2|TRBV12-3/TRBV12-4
CASSVWGYGYTF
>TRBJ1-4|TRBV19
CASANSATNEKLFF
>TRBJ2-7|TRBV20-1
CSASRTGAGEQYF
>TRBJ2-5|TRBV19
CASSTSQPGGQRKKETQYF
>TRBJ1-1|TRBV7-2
CASSLEWGRVNTEAFF
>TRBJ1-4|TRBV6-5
CASSYLRRRGEKLFF
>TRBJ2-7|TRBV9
CASSEGGTAAYEQYF
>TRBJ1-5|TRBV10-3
CAISTGTYSNQPQHF
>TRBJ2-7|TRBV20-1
CSARGPTDFYEQYF
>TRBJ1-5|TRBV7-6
CASSYGQGANQPQHF
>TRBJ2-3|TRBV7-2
CASAQAGQGFGITDTQYF
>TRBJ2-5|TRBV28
CASSPTGTGGWTQYF
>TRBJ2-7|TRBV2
CASSNTGSGYEQYF
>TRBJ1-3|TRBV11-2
CASSLAPNTIYF
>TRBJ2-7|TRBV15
CASSGAGWREQYF
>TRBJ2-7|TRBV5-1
CASSQDFATGSYEQYF
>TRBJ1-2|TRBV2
CASRGLGYTF
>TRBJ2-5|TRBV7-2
CASSSLAGVGETQYF
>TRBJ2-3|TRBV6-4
CATSDLRDGSPDTQYF